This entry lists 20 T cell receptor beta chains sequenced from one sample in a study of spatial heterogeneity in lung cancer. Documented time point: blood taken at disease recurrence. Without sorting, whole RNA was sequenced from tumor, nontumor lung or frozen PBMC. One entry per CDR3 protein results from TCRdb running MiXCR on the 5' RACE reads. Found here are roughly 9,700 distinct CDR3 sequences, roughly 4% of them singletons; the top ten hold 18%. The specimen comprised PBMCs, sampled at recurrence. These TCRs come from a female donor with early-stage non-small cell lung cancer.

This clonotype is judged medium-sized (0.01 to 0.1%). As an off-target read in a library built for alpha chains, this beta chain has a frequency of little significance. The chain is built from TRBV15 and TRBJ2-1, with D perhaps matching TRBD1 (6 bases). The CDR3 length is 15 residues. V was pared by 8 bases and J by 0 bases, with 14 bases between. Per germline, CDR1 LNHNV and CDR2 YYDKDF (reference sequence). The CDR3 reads CATRKTGISYNEQFF. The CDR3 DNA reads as TGTGCCACCCGGAAAACAGGGATCTCCTACAATGAGCAGTTCTTC.

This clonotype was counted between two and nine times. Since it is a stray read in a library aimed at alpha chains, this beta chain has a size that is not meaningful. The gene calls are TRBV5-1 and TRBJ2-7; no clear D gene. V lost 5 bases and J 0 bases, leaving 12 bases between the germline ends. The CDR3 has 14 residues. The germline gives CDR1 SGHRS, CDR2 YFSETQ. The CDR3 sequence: CASRGFQSSYEQYF. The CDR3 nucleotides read TGCGCCAGCAGGGGGTTCCAGAGCTCCTACGAGCAGTACTTC.

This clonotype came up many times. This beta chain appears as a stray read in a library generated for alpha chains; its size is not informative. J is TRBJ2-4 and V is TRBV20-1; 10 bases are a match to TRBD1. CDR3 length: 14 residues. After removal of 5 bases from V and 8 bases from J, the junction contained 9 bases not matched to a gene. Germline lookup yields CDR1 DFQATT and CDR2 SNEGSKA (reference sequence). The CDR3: CSAPPDRGIDIQYF. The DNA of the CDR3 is TGCAGTGCTCCACCGGACAGGGGGATAGACATTCAGTACTTC.

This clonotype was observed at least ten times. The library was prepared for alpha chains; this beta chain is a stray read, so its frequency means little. The CDR3 reads CASSQVARGSRYEQYF. CDR3 sequence (DNA): TGTGCCAGCAGCCAAGTTGCACGGGGTAGTCGGTACGAGCAGTACTTC. V and J are TRBV4-2 and TRBJ2-7; tentatively, D is TRBD2 (5 bases). The V gene's germline CDR1 is LGHNA and CDR2 YNFKEQ. The CDR3 loop spans 16 amino acids. The V and J ends lost 1 base and 4 bases respectively, with 17 bases between them.

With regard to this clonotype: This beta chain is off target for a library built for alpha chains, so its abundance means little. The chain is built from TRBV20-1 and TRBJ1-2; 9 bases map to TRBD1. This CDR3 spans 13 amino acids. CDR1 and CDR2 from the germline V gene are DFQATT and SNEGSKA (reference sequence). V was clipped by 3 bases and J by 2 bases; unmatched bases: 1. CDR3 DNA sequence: TGCAGTGCTAGGACAGGGGGGAACTATGGCTACACCTTC. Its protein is CSARTGGNYGYTF.

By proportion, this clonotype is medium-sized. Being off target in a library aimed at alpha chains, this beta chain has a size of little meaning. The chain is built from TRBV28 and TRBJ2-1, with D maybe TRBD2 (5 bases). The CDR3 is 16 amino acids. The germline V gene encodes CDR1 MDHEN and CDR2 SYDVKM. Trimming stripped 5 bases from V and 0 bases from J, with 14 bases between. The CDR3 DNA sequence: TGTGCCAGCAGTCCAGGAGGACCGTACTCCTACAATGAGCAGTTCTTC. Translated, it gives CASSPGGPYSYNEQFF.

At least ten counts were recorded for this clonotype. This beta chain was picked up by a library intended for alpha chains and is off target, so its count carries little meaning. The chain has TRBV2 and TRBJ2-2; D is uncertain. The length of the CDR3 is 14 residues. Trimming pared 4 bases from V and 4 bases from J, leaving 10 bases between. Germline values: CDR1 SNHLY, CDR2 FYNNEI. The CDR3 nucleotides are TGTGCCAGCAGTGCCCCTCCGAGCACCGGGGAGCTGTTTTTT. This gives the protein CASSAPPSTGELFF.

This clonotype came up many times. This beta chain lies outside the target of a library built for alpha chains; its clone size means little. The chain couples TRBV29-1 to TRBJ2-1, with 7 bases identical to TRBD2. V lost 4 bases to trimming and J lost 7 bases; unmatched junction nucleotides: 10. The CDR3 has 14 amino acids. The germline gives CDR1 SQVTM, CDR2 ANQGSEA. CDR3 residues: CSVVRSGALNEQFF. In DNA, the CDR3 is TGCAGCGTTGTAAGGAGCGGGGCGTTAAATGAGCAGTTCTTC.

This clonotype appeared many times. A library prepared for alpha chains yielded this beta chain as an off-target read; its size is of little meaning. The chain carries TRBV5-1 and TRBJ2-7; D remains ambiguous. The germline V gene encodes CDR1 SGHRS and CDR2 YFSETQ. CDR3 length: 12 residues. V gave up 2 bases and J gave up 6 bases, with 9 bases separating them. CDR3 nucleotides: TGCGCCAGCAGCTTAGGAACCGGCGAGCAGTACTTC. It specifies CASSLGTGEQYF.

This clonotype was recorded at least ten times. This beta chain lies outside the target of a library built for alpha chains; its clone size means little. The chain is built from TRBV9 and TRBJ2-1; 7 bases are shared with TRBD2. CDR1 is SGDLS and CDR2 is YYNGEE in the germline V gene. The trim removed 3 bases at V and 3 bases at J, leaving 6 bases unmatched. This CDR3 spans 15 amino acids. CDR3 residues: CASSAAGDLYNEQFF. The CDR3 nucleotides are TGTGCCAGCAGCGCGGCGGGGGACCTCTACAATGAGCAGTTCTTC.

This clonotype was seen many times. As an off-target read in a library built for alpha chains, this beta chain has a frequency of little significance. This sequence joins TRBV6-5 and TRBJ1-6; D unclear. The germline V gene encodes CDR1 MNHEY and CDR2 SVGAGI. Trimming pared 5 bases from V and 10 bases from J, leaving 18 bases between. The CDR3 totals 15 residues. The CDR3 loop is CASSPNYSPQSPLHF. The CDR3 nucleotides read TGTGCCAGCAGTCCTAATTACTCGCCCCAATCACCCCTCCACTTT.

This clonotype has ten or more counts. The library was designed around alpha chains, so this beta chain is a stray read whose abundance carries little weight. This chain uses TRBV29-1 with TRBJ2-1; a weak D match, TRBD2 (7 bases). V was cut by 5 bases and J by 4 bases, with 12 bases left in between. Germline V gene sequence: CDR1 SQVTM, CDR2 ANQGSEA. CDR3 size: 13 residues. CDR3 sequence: CSVLGGGYNEQFF. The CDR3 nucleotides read TGCAGCGTTTTAGGGGGGGGTTACAATGAGCAGTTCTTC.

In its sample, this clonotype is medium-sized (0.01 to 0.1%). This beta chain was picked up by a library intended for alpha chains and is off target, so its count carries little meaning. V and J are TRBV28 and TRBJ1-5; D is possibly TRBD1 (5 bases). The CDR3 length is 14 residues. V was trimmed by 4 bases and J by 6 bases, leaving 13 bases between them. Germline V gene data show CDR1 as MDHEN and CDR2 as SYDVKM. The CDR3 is CASSYRAGAQPQHF. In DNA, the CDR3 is TGTGCCAGCAGTTACCGGGCTGGGGCTCAGCCCCAGCATTTT.

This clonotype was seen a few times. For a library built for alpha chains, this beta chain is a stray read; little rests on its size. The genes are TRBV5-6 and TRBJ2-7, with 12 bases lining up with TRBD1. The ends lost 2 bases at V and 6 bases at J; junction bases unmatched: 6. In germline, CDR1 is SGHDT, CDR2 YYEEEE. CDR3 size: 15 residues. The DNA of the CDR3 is TGTGCCAGCAGCTTATCCGGGACAGGGGGCATCGAGCAGTACTTC. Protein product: CASSLSGTGGIEQYF.

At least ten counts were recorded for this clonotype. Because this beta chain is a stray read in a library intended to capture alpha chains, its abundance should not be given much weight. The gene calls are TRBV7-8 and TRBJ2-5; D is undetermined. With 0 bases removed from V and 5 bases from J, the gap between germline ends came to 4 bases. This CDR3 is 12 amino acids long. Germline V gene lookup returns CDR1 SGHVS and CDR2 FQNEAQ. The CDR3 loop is CASSLAAETQYF. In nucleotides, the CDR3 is TGTGCCAGCAGCTTAGCTGCGGAGACCCAGTACTTC.

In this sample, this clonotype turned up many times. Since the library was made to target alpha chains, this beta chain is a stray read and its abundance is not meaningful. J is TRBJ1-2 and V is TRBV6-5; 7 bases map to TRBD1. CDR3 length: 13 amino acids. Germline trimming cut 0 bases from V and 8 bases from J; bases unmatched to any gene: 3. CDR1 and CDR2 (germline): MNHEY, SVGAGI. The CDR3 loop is CASSYSLGGGYTF. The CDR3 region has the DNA TGTGCCAGCAGTTACTCCTTAGGGGGCGGCTACACCTTC.

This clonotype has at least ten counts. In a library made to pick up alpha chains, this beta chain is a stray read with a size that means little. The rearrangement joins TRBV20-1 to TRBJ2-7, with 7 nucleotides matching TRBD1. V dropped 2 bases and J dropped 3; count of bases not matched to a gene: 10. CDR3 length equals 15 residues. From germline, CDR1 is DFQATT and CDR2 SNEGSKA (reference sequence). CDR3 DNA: TGCAGTGCTAGACCCAGGGACAGACTCAACTACGAGCAGTACTTC. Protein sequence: CSARPRDRLNYEQYF.

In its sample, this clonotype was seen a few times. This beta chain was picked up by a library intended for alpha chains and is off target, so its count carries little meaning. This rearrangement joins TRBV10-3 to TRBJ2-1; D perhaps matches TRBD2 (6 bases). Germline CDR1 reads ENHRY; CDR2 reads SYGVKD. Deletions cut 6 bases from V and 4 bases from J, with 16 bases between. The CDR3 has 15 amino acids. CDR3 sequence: CAIREGLSEYNEQFF. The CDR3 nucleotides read TGTGCCATCAGGGAGGGACTGTCTGAGTACAATGAGCAGTTCTTC.

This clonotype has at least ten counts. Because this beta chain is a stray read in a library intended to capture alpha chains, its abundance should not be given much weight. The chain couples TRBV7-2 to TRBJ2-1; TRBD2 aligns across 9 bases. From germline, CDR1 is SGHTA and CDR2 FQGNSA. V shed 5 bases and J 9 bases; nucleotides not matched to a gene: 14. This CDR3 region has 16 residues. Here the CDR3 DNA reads TGTGCCAGCAGCCTCCGCGGGCGGGGGGGCCAAGGTGAGCAGTTCTTC. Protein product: CASSLRGRGGQGEQFF.

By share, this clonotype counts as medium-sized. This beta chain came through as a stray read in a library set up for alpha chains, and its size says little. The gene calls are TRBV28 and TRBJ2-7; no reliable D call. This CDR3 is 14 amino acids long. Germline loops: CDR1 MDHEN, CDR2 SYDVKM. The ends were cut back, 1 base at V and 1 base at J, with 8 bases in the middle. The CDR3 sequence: CASSLLVNSYEQYF. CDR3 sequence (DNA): TGTGCCAGCAGTTTATTGGTCAATTCCTACGAGCAGTACTTC.